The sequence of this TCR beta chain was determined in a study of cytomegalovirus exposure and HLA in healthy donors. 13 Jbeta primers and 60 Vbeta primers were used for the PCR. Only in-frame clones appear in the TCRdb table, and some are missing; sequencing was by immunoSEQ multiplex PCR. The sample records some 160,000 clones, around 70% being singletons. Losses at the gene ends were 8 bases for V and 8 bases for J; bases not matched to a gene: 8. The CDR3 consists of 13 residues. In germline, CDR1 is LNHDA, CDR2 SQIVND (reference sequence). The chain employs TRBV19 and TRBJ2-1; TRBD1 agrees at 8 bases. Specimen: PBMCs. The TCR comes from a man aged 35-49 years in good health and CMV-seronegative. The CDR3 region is CASEGQVDDEQFF. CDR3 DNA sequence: TGTGCCAGTGAGGGACAGGTTGACGATGAGCAGTTCTTC.